The entry below gives a single TCR beta chain sequence along with its context. This clone was observed a few times. The specificity of this receptor is unknown. Nothing much larger sits one base from this clone, and base qualities are not available. The data originate from a study of a mutant IDH1 vaccine in newly diagnosed glioma (dated by TCRdb to the early 2020s). Background on the whole study: In the chemotherapy-containing groups, vaccination started alongside temozolomide cycles, whereas in patients who had radiotherapy alone it started 4-6 weeks after radiotherapy. Longitudinal TCRB deep sequencing was done for some 25 treated patients, wherever samples were available for exploratory analyses. Peripheral blood samples were drawn at six visits, namely V03 (baseline), V05, V07, V10, V12 and V13. Of the approximately 35 treated patients, about 62% were male and approximately 40% were female, and the mean age was roughly 40 years. Prior to enrollment, patients had been given standard therapy consisting of radiotherapy alone, temozolomide alone, or radiochemotherapy with temozolomide, with the combination given to most patients. Visit V12 was the week-35 safety follow-up and visit V13 was the week-47 end of study.

According to the study, the label for this sample's time point signals: week 47, end of study. A 20-mer mutant IDH1 peptide at 300 micrograms in Montanide made up each vaccine dose, which was injected subcutaneously together with topical imiquimod. Patients were given eight vaccinations, in weeks 1, 3, 5, 7, 11, 15, 19 and 23, which matched visits V03 through V10. Newly diagnosed WHO grade 3 or 4 IDH1-mutant astrocytomas showing loss of nuclear ATRX were present in the donors. The samples were drawn from NOA16, a multicentre, single-arm, open-label phase I trial in Germany that tested a mutant IDH1 peptide vaccine in humans for the first time. Genomic DNA for TCRB sequencing was extracted from EDTA blood using the DNeasy Blood and Tissue Kit. What the work shows at the level of the full study, not this receptor alone: Vaccine-induced immune responses across multiple MHC alleles were detected in 80% to 95% of patients. The authors noted that analyses of patient blood samples could not be reproduced because of sample limitations. No apparent relationship was observed between pseudoprogression and alterations in the top peripheral T cell clonotypes detected by TCRB sequencing. PBMC samples for TCRB deep sequencing were selected based on availability.

Looking up the germline V gene (reference sequence) yields CDR1 MNHNY and CDR2 SVGAGI. Its CDR3 holds 16 amino acids, cysteine through phenylalanine. The retained sequence is limited to the CDR3, 48 bases, with the frame set at the first base. At the junction V is shortened by 6 bases and J by 7 bases; bases outside the gene matches: 12. The library was obtained by the immunoSEQ multiplex PCR assay. Rearranged TCR beta chain sequences were amplified using the hsTCRB Kit according to the manufacturer's protocol. Sequencing of TCRB libraries was carried out on an Illumina MiSeq. The original methods were these. The proprietary platform of the kit vendor was used for demultiplexing, trimming and gene mapping. The clones in this table, taken by TCRdb from immuneACCESS, are in-frame only. Not every clone is retained; where verified, under half of the shortfall comes from an unresolved V gene, and the cause of the rest is unknown. D and trimming were read from the DNA, whereas the V and J calls and clone size are those reported in that table. Recorded for this sample are tens of thousands of clones; about 65% of them occurred a single time. The top ten clones comprise around 4.8% of the sample.

Sequenced material: peripheral blood mononuclear cells (PBMCs), taken from a glioma patient whose treatment included an IDH1 peptide vaccine. The source is a middle-aged man with glioma. Some clones in this sample may be carry-over from other donors' samples. This sequence uses TRBV6-6 and TRBJ1-6, with TRBD1 identical over 7 junction bases. CDR3 protein: CASSSLPQGENSPLHF. Here is the DNA: TGTGCCAGCAGCTCACTCCCCCAGGGGGAGAATTCACCCCTCCACTTT.